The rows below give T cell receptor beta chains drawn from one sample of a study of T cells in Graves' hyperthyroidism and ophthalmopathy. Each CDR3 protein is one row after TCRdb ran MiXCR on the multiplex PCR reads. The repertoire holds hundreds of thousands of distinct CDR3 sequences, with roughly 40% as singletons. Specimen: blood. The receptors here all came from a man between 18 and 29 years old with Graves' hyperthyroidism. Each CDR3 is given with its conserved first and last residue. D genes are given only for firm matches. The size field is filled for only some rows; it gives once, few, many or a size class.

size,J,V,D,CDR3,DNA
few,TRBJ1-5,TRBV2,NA,CASRLSGGNQPQHF,TGTGCCAGCAGACTTTCAGGGGGCAATCAGCCCCAGCATTTT
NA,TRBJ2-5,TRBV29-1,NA,CSVHPPRETQYF,TGCAGCGTGCACCCCCCCCGAGAGACCCAGTACTTC
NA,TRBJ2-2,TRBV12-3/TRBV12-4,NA,CASSFRELTGELFF,TGTGCCAGCAGTTTTCGGGAACTCACCGGGGAGCTGTTTTTT
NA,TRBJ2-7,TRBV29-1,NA,CSSDLNEQYF,TGCAGCTCGGACCTCAACGAGCAGTACTTC
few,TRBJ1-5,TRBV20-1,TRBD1,CSASGSGQGTNQPQHF,TGCAGTGCTAGCGGATCGGGACAGGGGACGAATCAGCCCCAGCATTTT
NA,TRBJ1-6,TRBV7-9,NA,CASGLVQGSAPLHF,TGTGCCAGCGGCTTAGTGCAGGGGAGCGCGCCCCTCCACTTT
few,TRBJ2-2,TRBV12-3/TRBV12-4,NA,CATAGSNTGELFF,TGTGCCACCGCCGGGTCAAACACCGGGGAGCTGTTTTTT
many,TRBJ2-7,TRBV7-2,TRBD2,CASSLAGLGHYEQYF,TGTGCCAGCAGCTTAGCGGGACTAGGACACTACGAGCAGTACTTC
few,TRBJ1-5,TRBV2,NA,CASSVGAGAPGEVEQPQHF,TGTGCCAGCAGTGTGGGGGCAGGGGCCCCAGGAGAGGTGGAACAGCCCCAGCATTTT
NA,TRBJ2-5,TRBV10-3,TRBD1,CAIRDRAETQYF,TGTGCCATCAGGGACAGGGCAGAGACCCAGTACTTC
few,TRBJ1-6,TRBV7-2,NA,CASSERQMGNSPLHF,TGTGCCAGCAGCGAGAGACAGATGGGAAATTCACCCCTCCACTTT
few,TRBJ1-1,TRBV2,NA,CASSRYKGLGTEAFF,TGTGCCAGCAGCCGATACAAGGGGCTGGGGACTGAAGCTTTCTTT
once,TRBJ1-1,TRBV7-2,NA,CASSPWTQSTEAFF,TGTGCCAGCAGTCCTTGGACCCAGAGCACTGAGGCTTTCTTT
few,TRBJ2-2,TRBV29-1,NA,CSVFSDRRGELFF,TGCAGCGTTTTTTCAGACAGGCGTGGGGAGCTGTTTTTT
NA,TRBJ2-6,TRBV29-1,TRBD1,CSVEGTGSGANVLTF,TGCAGCGTTGAAGGGACAGGGAGTGGGGCCAACGTCCTGACTTTC
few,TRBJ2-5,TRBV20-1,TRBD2,CSAISGSKETQYF,TGCAGTGCTATTAGCGGGAGTAAAGAGACCCAGTACTTC
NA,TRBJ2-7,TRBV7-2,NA,CASRLGGRSYEQYF,TGTGCCAGCAGACTAGGGGGACGATCCTACGAGCAGTACTTC
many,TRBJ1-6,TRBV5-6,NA,CASSEDRSYNSPLHF,TGTGCCAGCAGCGAAGACAGGTCCTATAATTCACCCCTCCACTTT
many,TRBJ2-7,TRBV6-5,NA,CASSPRRSSYEQYF,TGTGCCAGCAGTCCACGACGGAGCTCCTACGAGCAGTACTTC
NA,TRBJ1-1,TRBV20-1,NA,CSARWQGPEAFF,TGCAGTGCTAGGTGGCAGGGCCCTGAAGCTTTCTTT
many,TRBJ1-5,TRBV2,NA,CASRVDSNQPQHF,TGTGCCAGCAGGGTGGATAGCAATCAGCCCCAGCATTTT
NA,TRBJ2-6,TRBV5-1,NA,CASTPRSQAGGANVLTF,TGCGCCAGCACCCCACGGTCCCAAGCAGGTGGGGCCAACGTCCTGACTTTC
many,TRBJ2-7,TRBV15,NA,CATSRDVGATYEQYF,TGTGCCACCAGCAGAGATGTGGGGGCCACCTACGAGCAGTACTTC
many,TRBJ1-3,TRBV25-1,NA,CASSEYFQGSGNTIYF,TGTGCCAGCAGTGAATACTTCCAGGGCTCTGGAAACACCATATATTTT
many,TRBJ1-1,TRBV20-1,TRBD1,CSASDRGQHTEAFF,TGCAGTGCTAGCGATAGGGGGCAGCACACTGAAGCTTTCTTT
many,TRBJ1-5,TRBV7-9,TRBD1,CASSFTGVVEPQHF,TGTGCCAGCAGCTTCACAGGGGTGGTAGAGCCCCAGCATTTT
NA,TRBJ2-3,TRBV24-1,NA,CAPTRRPYPRTDTQYF,TGTGCCCCTACCCGGAGGCCCTATCCTCGCACAGATACGCAGTATTTT
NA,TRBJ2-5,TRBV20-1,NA,CGARGGGGETQYF,TGCGGTGCTAGAGGGGGAGGAGGAGAGACCCAGTACTTC
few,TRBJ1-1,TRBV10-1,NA,CASSESGGATEAFF,TGCGCCAGCAGTGAGTCTGGGGGCGCCACTGAAGCTTTCTTT
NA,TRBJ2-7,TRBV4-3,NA,CASSQDGQFREQYF,TGCGCCAGCAGCCAAGATGGGCAATTCCGCGAGCAGTACTTC
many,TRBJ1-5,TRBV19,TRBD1,CASTLRGQGVPQPQHF,TGTGCCAGTACCCTTCGGGGACAGGGGGTCCCTCAGCCCCAGCATTTT
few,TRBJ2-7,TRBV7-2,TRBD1,CASSHRTGEKVQYF,TGTGCCAGCAGCCACCGGACAGGGGAAAAGGTGCAGTACTTC
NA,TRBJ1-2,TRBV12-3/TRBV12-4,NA,CASSRGFGGDGYTF,TGTGCCAGCAGCCGGGGTTTTGGGGGCGATGGCTACACCTTC
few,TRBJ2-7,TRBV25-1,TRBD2,CASSEGTRPSYEQYF,TGTGCCAGCAGTGAAGGGACTAGGCCCTCCTACGAGCAGTACTTC
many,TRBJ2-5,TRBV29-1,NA,CSVEEHGKYQETQYF,TGCAGCGTTGAAGAGCACGGGAAGTACCAAGAGACCCAGTACTTC
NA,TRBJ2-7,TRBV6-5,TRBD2,CASSWTSEQDEQYF,TGTGCCAGCAGTTGGACTAGCGAGCAGGACGAGCAGTACTTC
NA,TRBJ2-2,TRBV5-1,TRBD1,CASDGTGVGGELFF,TGCGCCAGCGACGGGACAGGGGTTGGCGGGGAGCTGTTTTTT
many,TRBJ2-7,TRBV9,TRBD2,CASSPSGRAGEQYF,TGTGCCAGCAGCCCTAGCGGGAGGGCCGGCGAGCAGTACTTC
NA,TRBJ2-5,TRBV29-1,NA,CSGGMRAQYF,TGCAGCGGGGGTATGCGGGCCCAGTACTTC
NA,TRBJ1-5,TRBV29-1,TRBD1,CSFRTGGGYSNQPQHF,TGCAGCTTTCGGACAGGCGGTGGTTATAGCAATCAGCCCCAGCATTTT
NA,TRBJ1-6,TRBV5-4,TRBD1,CASSAGTGIDSPLHF,TGTGCCAGCAGCGCCGGGACAGGGATCGACTCACCCCTCCACTTT
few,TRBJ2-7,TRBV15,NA,CATSRVDWGVSQGGYEQYF,TGTGCCACCAGCAGAGTCGACTGGGGGGTTTCTCAGGGCGGCTACGAGCAGTACTTC
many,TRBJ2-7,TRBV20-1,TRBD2,CSARPPRSGRASYEQYF,TGCAGTGCTAGGCCACCTCGTAGCGGGAGGGCCTCCTACGAGCAGTACTTC
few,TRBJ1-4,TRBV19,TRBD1,CASSRGDRGRGEKLFF,TGTGCCAGTAGTAGAGGAGACAGGGGTAGAGGCGAAAAACTGTTTTTT
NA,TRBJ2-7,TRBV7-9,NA,CASSPPRRGEQYF,TGTGCCAGCAGCCCCCCCCGGAGAGGCGAGCAGTACTTC
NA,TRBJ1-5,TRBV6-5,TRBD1,CASSYDWDSSNQPQHF,TGTGCCAGCAGTTACGACTGGGACAGTAGCAATCAGCCCCAGCATTTT
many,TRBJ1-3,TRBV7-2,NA,CASSRASESGNTIYF,TGTGCCAGCAGCCGTGCGTCTGAGTCTGGAAACACCATATATTTT
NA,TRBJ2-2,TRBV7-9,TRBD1,CASSFRPGQGFTGELFF,TGTGCCAGCAGCTTCCGACCGGGACAGGGGTTTACCGGGGAGCTGTTTTTT
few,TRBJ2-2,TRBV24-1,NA,CATSDPSGQNTGELFF,TGTGCCACCAGTGACCCCTCGGGACAGAACACCGGGGAGCTGTTTTTT
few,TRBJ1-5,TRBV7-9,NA,CASSLEVGLPQHF,TGTGCCAGCAGCTTAGAGGTCGGTCTGCCCCAGCATTTT
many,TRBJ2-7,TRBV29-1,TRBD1,CSVEPDREPYEQYF,TGCAGCGTTGAACCCGACAGGGAACCCTACGAGCAGTACTTC